What follows is one TCR beta chain and its context. Its antigen is not known. The authors sorted CD4+ naive, central memory, regulatory and stem cell-like memory cells via CD45RO/CCR7/CD25/CD127/CD95/CD27. The study reverse transcribed the entire isolated RNA, so it sequenced expressed TCRB transcripts. Method: immunoSEQ multiplex PCR; TCRdb's copy keeps in-frame clones and lacks some. The sample lists hundreds of thousands of clones; roughly 9% were seen once. The data originate from a study of beta chain features in type 1 diabetes. J gave up 0 bases and V 5 bases, and 10 bases lay outside the gene matches. The CDR3 loop spans 17 amino acids. Germline assignment: CDR1 LNHDA and CDR2 SQIVND (reference sequence). Whole-study results and caveats: People with Type 1 diabetes carried modestly yet significantly shorter TCRB CDR3s in all four CD4+ subsets. Over-representation of high TCR-expressing cells was a possible consequence of cDNA sequencing. TCRB repertoires of naive, central memory and Treg cells appeared more similar among patients than among healthy donors.

The source is a man in his thirties or forties with type 1 diabetes. The sample was central memory CD4+ T cells from blood. The chain is built from TRBV19 and TRBJ2-4, with TRBD1 identical over 7 bases. The CDR3 region has the DNA TGTGCCAGTAGTGCTCCACAGGGGAGAGTAGCCAAAAACATTCAGTACTTC. Its translation is CASSAPQGRVAKNIQYF.